This T cell receptor beta chain emerged from a study of a mutant IDH1 vaccine in newly diagnosed glioma. About the study: Eight vaccinations were given in weeks 1, 3, 5, 7, 11, 15, 19 and 23. Receipt of radiotherapy, temozolomide, or both preceded the study, and most received both. Following radiotherapy alone, or alongside temozolomide cycles, vaccination was started after an interval of 4-6 weeks.

The CDR3 contains 13 residues. V shed 1 base, J shed 10 bases, and the junction held 5 bases outside the gene matches. The V gene's germline CDR1 is SGHVS and CDR2 FNYEAQ. As concerns this clone: What it recognizes is unknown.

TCRdb's table, derived via immunoSEQ multiplex PCR, lists solely in-frame clones and lacks some. The sample comprises fewer than 45,000 clones, around 81% of which are singletons, and approximately 6.7% rests with the top ten. As for time point: week 23, last vaccination. Doses comprised 300 ug of mutant IDH1 20-mer peptide each, plus topical imiquimod. The study, taken as a whole, reports: Seemingly, top peripheral T cell clonotype changes bore no relation to pseudoprogression.

The origin of this receptor is a woman between 35 and 50 years old with glioma. Some clones in this sample may be carry-over from other donors' samples. The source material was PBMCs, sampled from a glioma patient whose treatment included an IDH1 peptide vaccine. J is TRBJ1-2 and V is TRBV7-6, with 8 bases fitting TRBD1. The CDR3 sequence is CASSLGTGWDYTF. Written as DNA, the CDR3 is TGTGCCAGCAGCTTAGGGACAGGGTGGGACTACACCTTC.